These 30 T cell receptor beta chains were sequenced from one sample in a study of OX40 agonist ivuxolimab in advanced cancers. Repertoires were generated with immunoSEQ multiplex PCR, while TCRdb's copy carries only in-frame clones and drops some. Among some 50,000 clones listed, 75% to 95% were seen once. The material was CD4+ or CD8+ T cells sorted from blood, obtained in a trial of the OX40 agonist ivuxolimab. Source of these receptors: an adult with an advanced solid tumor such as melanoma, head and neck, liver or kidney cancer.

The chain uses TRBV7-6 and TRBJ2-1; 12 bases are shared with TRBD2. The CDR3 runs to 20 residues. Germline V lookup: CDR1 SGHVS, CDR2 FNYEAQ. V lost 3 bases to trimming and J lost 7 bases; unmatched junction nucleotides: 19. As DNA, the CDR3 is TGTGCCAGCAGCTTGGAGATAGGGACTAGCGGGTGGGCCCGGAAGAATGAGCAGTTCTTC. It encodes CASSLEIGTSGWARKNEQFF.

This clone appeared a single time. This chain uses TRBV2 with TRBJ2-3, with 7 nucleotides matching TRBD1. The J segment lost 0 bases and the V segment lost 4 bases, leaving 4 bases of the junction unmatched. This CDR3 region has 15 residues. Germline V CDR1 and CDR2: SNHLY, FYNNEI. CDR3 bases: TGTGCCAGCAGTGCCGGGACAGCGAGCACAGATACGCAGTATTTT. As protein: CASSAGTASTDTQYF.

This clone was counted a few times. The chain recombines TRBV5-1 with TRBJ2-3, with 9 nucleotides matching TRBD2. Unmatched junction bases numbered 4, after V lost 1 base and J lost 4 bases. In germline, CDR1 is SGHRS, CDR2 YFSETQ. The CDR3 runs to 15 residues. The CDR3 bases are TGCGCCAGCAGCTTGTTTAGCGGGGGTGCAGATACGCAGTATTTT. Translated, it gives CASSLFSGGADTQYF. The full variable domain, in which reference TRBV5-1 and TRBJ2-3 provide the parts outside the CDR3, is KAGVTQTPRYLIKTRGQQVTLSCSPISGHRSVSWYQQTPGQGLQFLFEYFSETQRNKGNFPGRFSGRQFSNSRSEMNVSTLELGDSALYLCASSLFSGGADTQYFGPGTRLTVL.

The chain links TRBV9 to TRBJ1-2, with 7 bases aligning to TRBD1. The J segment lost 0 bases and the V segment lost 3 bases, leaving 14 bases of the junction unmatched. Germline V gene sequence: CDR1 SGDLS, CDR2 YYNGEE. The CDR3 sequence is 18 residues long. The CDR3 protein is CASSGIGRGLASNYGYTF. DNA for the CDR3: TGTGCCAGCAGCGGAATAGGGAGGGGGCTGGCGTCTAACTATGGCTACACCTTC.

V and J are TRBV6-6 and TRBJ2-7; D call uncertain. The germline V gene encodes CDR1 MNHNY and CDR2 SVGAGI (reference sequence). The germline V and J ends were trimmed by 2 bases and 3 bases, with 8 bases remaining between them. CDR3 size: 13 residues. The CDR3 nucleotides read TGTGCCAGCAGTTACGAAGTCCACTACGAGCAGTACTTC. Amino acids: CASSYEVHYEQYF.

This clone showed up just once. The chain joins TRBV27 to TRBJ2-4; D could derive from TRBD1 or TRBD2 (5 bases each). The V end lost 4 bases, the J end lost 8 bases, and 24 bases lay between the germline ends. The CDR3 extends over 17 amino acids. Germline V gene sequence: CDR1 MNHEY, CDR2 SMNVEV (reference sequence). The CDR3 loop reads CASSYSTFPGPKDIQYF. CDR3 nucleotide sequence: TGTGCCAGCAGTTATAGCACATTCCCGGGACCAAAAGACATTCAGTACTTC.

This clone was found once. V usage is TRBV6-6 and J usage is TRBJ2-1; tentatively, D is TRBD1 or TRBD2 (6 bases each). CDR1 MNHNY and CDR2 SVGAGI come from the germline V gene (reference sequence). The CDR3 consists of 14 residues. V dropped 2 bases and J dropped 7 bases, with 12 bases sitting between them. The CDR3 loop reads CASSYQEGGNEQFF. The CDR3 DNA is TGTGCCAGCAGTTACCAGGAGGGGGGTAATGAGCAGTTCTTC.

The chain joins TRBV27 to TRBJ2-1, with D perhaps given as TRBD1 or TRBD2 (5 bases each). Between the trimmed V and J ends, which lost 3 bases and 10 bases, there was a span of 10 bases. This CDR3 contains 12 residues. Germline V CDR1 and CDR2: MNHEY, SMNVEV (reference sequence). The DNA for the CDR3 is TGTGCCAGCAGTTTGGAGGCAGGGGAGCAGTTCTTC. Translated: CASSLEAGEQFF.

The V gene is TRBV7-2, the J gene TRBJ2-1, with 13 nucleotides matching TRBD2. The germline gives CDR1 SGHTA, CDR2 FQGNSA. This CDR3 contains 15 residues. V lost 5 bases and J lost 10; bases outside the gene matches: 8. The CDR3 region has the DNA TGTGCCAGCAGCCCGTGGACTAGCGGGGGTGACGAGCAGTTCTTC. Its protein is CASSPWTSGGDEQFF.

The chain combines TRBV5-4 with TRBJ2-1; D is unresolved. This CDR3 region has 11 residues. The germline CDR1 and CDR2 sequences are SGHNT and YYREEE (reference sequence). V was pared by 4 bases and J by 8 bases, with 7 bases between. The CDR3 DNA reads as TGTGCCAGCAGCCATGGTTATGAGCAGTTCTTC. It encodes CASSHGYEQFF. The full variable domain, in which reference TRBV5-4 and TRBJ2-1 provide the parts outside the CDR3, is ETGVTQSPTHLIKTRGQQVTLRCSSQSGHNTVSWYQQALGQGPQFIFQYYREEENGRGNFPPRFSGLQFPNYSSELNVNALELDDSALYLCASSHGYEQFFGPGTRLTVL.

The chain is built from TRBV6-4 and TRBJ2-7; D may be TRBD2 (6 bases). In germline, CDR1 is MRHNA, CDR2 SNTAGT. Trimming took 0 bases from V and 7 from J, leaving 19 bases between them. This CDR3 region has 16 residues. The CDR3 loop reads CASSDSGEQEGPEQYV. In DNA form, the CDR3 reads TGTGCCAGCAGTGACTCTGGCGAACAGGAGGGTCCGGAGCAGTACGTC.

The rearrangement joins TRBV6-4 to TRBJ2-6; D possibly uses TRBD1 or TRBD2 (5 bases each). Per germline, CDR1 MRHNA and CDR2 SNTAGT. CDR3 length equals 15 residues. V was cut by 2 bases and J by 0 bases, with 5 bases left in between. CDR3 DNA sequence: TGTGCCAGCAGTGACGGGGGCTCTGGGGCCAACGTCCTGACTTTC. This encodes CASSDGGSGANVLTF.

V usage is TRBV27 and J usage is TRBJ1-2; 7 nucleotides align to TRBD1. The CDR3 totals 13 residues. V lost 3 bases, J lost 7 bases, and 5 bases stayed unmatched. From germline, CDR1 is MNHEY and CDR2 SMNVEV (reference sequence). CDR3 in DNA: TGTGCCAGCAGTTTGTCAAGGGGGCTTGGCTACACCTTC. Translated, it gives CASSLSRGLGYTF.

V gene TRBV27 combines with J gene TRBJ1-1; D remains ambiguous. The CDR3 covers 12 residues. Per the germline V gene, CDR1 is MNHEY and CDR2 is SMNVEV (reference sequence). The V end lost 5 bases, the J end lost 1 base, and 5 bases lay between the germline ends. The CDR3 loop is CASSAQNTEAFF. The CDR3 nucleotides read TGTGCCAGCAGTGCACAGAACACTGAAGCTTTCTTT.

The chain couples TRBV6-6 to TRBJ2-7; D possibly uses TRBD1 or TRBD2 (5 bases each). The CDR3 spans 14 residues. The germline V and J ends were trimmed by 5 bases and 3 bases, with 14 bases remaining between them. The germline CDR1 and CDR2 sequences are MNHNY and SVGAGI (reference sequence). DNA of the CDR3: TGTGCCAGCAGTCGGGACCGGAATCTCTACGAGCAGTACGTC. This codes for CASSRDRNLYEQYV.

V and J are TRBV10-1 and TRBJ2-7; no definite D call. This CDR3 has 12 residues. Germline V gene data show CDR1 as WNHNN and CDR2 as SYGVQD (reference sequence). Trimming pared 6 bases from V and 3 bases from J, leaving 9 bases between. The CDR3 coding sequence is TGCGCCAGCAGGGGCGGCGACTACGAGCAGTACGTC. Protein sequence: CASRGGDYEQYV.

This chain uses TRBV6-5 with TRBJ1-3; possible D gene TRBD1, 5 bases. The germline V and J ends were trimmed by 0 bases and 4 bases, with 10 bases remaining between them. Germline CDR1 reads MNHEY; CDR2 reads SVGAGI. The CDR3 consists of 15 residues. The CDR3 reads CASSYSSGPGNTIYF. CDR3 in DNA: TGTGCCAGCAGTTACTCGTCAGGGCCCGGAAACACCATATATTTT.

The J gene is TRBJ1-2, the V gene TRBV5-8; no reliable D call. This CDR3 region has 13 residues. Trimming removed 0 bases at V and 4 bases at J, with 7 bases between. Germline-derived CDR1 and CDR2 are SGHTS and YDEGEE. The chain's CDR3 is CASSLAWGYGYTF. The CDR3 region has the DNA TGTGCCAGCAGCTTGGCCTGGGGCTATGGCTACACCTTC.

The rearrangement joins TRBV27 to TRBJ2-1; 7 bases are a match to TRBD2. This CDR3 comprises 15 residues. Looked up from germline, CDR1 is MNHEY and CDR2 is SMNVEV (reference sequence). The V segment lost 3 bases and the J segment 2 bases; nucleotides outside the gene matches: 4. The CDR3 is CASSLGGVPYNEQFF. The CDR3 coding sequence is TGTGCCAGCAGTTTGGGGGGGGTTCCCTACAATGAGCAGTTCTTC.

In DNA, the CDR3 is TGTGCCAGCAGCTTCGACAGGTTTTTGGACATTCAGTACTTC. This translates into CASSFDRFLDIQYF. This chain links TRBV11-2 with TRBJ2-4; the D gene is possibly TRBD1 (6 bases). The ends were cut back, 3 bases at V and 8 bases at J, with 14 bases in the middle. Germline CDR1 is SGHAT and CDR2 is FQNNGV. The CDR3 consists of 14 residues. Filled out from reference TRBV11-2 and TRBJ2-4, the complete variable domain reads EAGVAQSPRYKIIEKRQSVAFWCNPISGHATLYWYQQILGQGPKLLIQFQNNGVVDDSQLPKDRFSAERLKGVDSTLKIQPAKLEDSAVYLCASSFDRFLDIQYFGAGTRLSVL.

This sequence joins TRBV28 and TRBJ2-3, with TRBD1 matching 8 bases. This CDR3 contains 14 residues. From germline, CDR1 is MDHEN and CDR2 SYDVKM. V lost 4 bases, J lost 0 bases, and 0 bases stayed unmatched. The CDR3 DNA reads TGTGCCAGCAGTTGGACAGGGAGCACAGATACGCAGTATTTT. Protein sequence: CASSWTGSTDTQYF.

The genes are TRBV14 and TRBJ2-3, with unresolved D. Trimming removed 0 bases at V and 2 bases at J, with 15 bases between. The CDR3 has 17 residues. CDR1 and CDR2 from the germline V gene are SGHDN and FVKESK. CDR3 residues: CASSQDLRDVHTDTQYF. CDR3 in DNA: TGTGCCAGCAGCCAAGATCTAAGAGACGTCCACACAGATACGCAGTATTTT. Together with reference TRBV14 and TRBJ2-3, the CDR3 gives the full variable domain: EAGVTQFPSHSVIEKGQTVTLRCDPISGHDNLYWYRRVMGKEIKFLLHFVKESKQDESGMPNNRFLAERTGGTYSTLKVQPAELEDSGVYFCASSQDLRDVHTDTQYFGPGTRLTVL.

This chain's CDR3 is CASSIYASYNEQFF. The CDR3 coding sequence is TGTGCCAGTAGTATATACGCCTCCTACAATGAGCAGTTCTTC. J is TRBJ2-1 and V is TRBV19; D call uncertain. Germline-derived CDR1 and CDR2 are LNHDA and SQIVND (reference sequence). The CDR3 totals 14 residues. V dropped 2 bases and J dropped 0 bases, with 5 bases sitting between them.

CDR3 protein: CASSHGQGRSYEQYF. The DNA for the CDR3 is TGTGCCAGCAGTCACGGACAGGGGAGATCCTACGAGCAGTACTTC. This rearrangement joins TRBV7-4 to TRBJ2-7; TRBD1 aligns across 9 bases. J gave up 1 base and V 6 bases, and 7 bases lay outside the gene matches. The CDR3 has 15 residues. Germline V gene data show CDR1 as SGHVT and CDR2 as SQSDAQ.

This chain uses TRBV4-2 with TRBJ2-7; perhaps TRBD2 as D (6 bases). Germline CDR1 is LGHNA and CDR2 is YNFKEQ. CDR3 size: 15 residues. Trimming shortened V by 0 bases and J by 1 base, and 10 bases separated the two germline ends. Here the CDR3 DNA reads TGTGCCAGCAGCCAAGATAGCGGTGTGTCCTACGAGCAGTACTTC. It translates to CASSQDSGVSYEQYF.

The J gene is TRBJ1-2, the V gene TRBV7-9; D not resolved. This CDR3 contains 15 residues. Per germline, CDR1 SEHNR and CDR2 FQNEAQ (reference sequence). The V and J ends lost 5 bases and 8 bases respectively, with 21 bases between them. CDR3 protein: CASSQREGIREGYTF. The CDR3 coding sequence is TGTGCCAGCAGCCAACGGGAGGGAATTCGGGAGGGCTACACCTTC.

This rearrangement joins TRBV14 to TRBJ2-2; 7 nucleotides line up with TRBD1. The J segment lost 7 bases and the V segment lost 3 bases, leaving 11 bases of the junction unmatched. CDR3 length: 16 residues. Looked up from germline, CDR1 is SGHDN and CDR2 is FVKESK. CDR3 coding DNA: TGTGCCAGCAGCCAGGTTCAGGGGGAGACCGGCGGGGAGCTGTTTTTT. It encodes CASSQVQGETGGELFF.

The chain links TRBV9 to TRBJ1-2; 7 bases align to TRBD1. In germline, CDR1 is SGDLS, CDR2 YYNGEE. The CDR3 is 17 residues long. Trimming cost V 4 bases and J 6 bases; bases outside gene matches: 18. This CDR3 is CASSSRGTASYFDGYTF. CDR3 nucleotides: TGTGCCAGCAGCTCCCGGGGGACAGCCAGCTATTTCGATGGCTACACCTTC.

V is TRBV29-1 and J is TRBJ1-2; the D gene is possibly TRBD1 (6 bases). The CDR3 is 17 amino acids. V was trimmed by 0 bases and J by 4 bases, leaving 21 bases between them. From germline, CDR1 is SQVTM and CDR2 ANQGSEA. CDR3: CSVEEPQEGGHGYGYTF. The CDR3 nucleotides read TGCAGCGTTGAAGAGCCACAGGAGGGGGGGCACGGCTATGGCTACACCTTC. The whole variable domain, remainder taken from reference TRBV29-1 and TRBJ1-2, is SAVISQKPSRDICQRGTSLTIQCQVDSQVTMMFWYRQQPGQSLTLIATANQGSEATYESGFVIDKFPISRPNLTFSTLTVSNMSPEDSSIYLCSVEEPQEGGHGYGYTFGSGTRLTVV.

The rearrangement links TRBV27 to TRBJ2-7; TRBD1 matches 9 bases. In germline, CDR1 is MNHEY, CDR2 SMNVEV (reference sequence). The CDR3 length is 16 residues. V trimming: 0 bases; J trimming: 5 bases; junction bases outside the gene matches: 8. In DNA, the CDR3 is TGTGCCAGCAGTTTATCCCCTGGGACAGGGCGACACGAGCAGTACTTC. Its translation: CASSLSPGTGRHEQYF.